The 6 T cell receptor beta chains below come from one sample, sequenced in a study of PD-L1 blockade in urothelial cancer. Produced via immunoSEQ multiplex PCR; TCRdb's table is partial and in-frame only. The sample comprises about 80,000 clones, around 90% of which are singletons, and 5% to 6% rests with the top ten. Here the sequenced sample was PBMCs, taken around atezolizumab (anti-PD-L1) treatment. The source of these receptors is a woman in her 70s with urothelial cancer.

The chain recombines TRBV7-2 with TRBJ2-7; possibly TRBD1 for D (6 bases). Germline lookup yields CDR1 SGHTA and CDR2 FQGNSA. This CDR3 has 17 amino acids. Trimming left V 0 bases short and J 5 bases short, with 20 bases between. Here the CDR3 reads CASSLAINYLRGHEQYF. The CDR3 coding sequence is TGTGCCAGCAGCTTAGCCATCAACTACCTCAGGGGCCACGAGCAGTACTTC.

V usage is TRBV7-2 and J usage is TRBJ2-3; TRBD2 matches at 13 bases. This CDR3 comprises 19 residues. CDR1 is SGHTA, CDR2 FQGNSA, per germline. V gave up 1 base and J gave up 3 bases; unmatched junction bases: 10. The CDR3: CASSLVVGLAGTGTDTQYF. Written as DNA, the CDR3 is TGTGCCAGCAGCTTAGTTGTGGGACTAGCGGGGACCGGGACAGATACGCAGTATTTT.

This rearrangement joins TRBV2 to TRBJ1-3; 7 bases line up with TRBD1. This CDR3 is 14 amino acids long. The V gene's germline CDR1 is SNHLY and CDR2 FYNNEI. Germline trimming cut 4 bases from V and 0 bases from J; bases unmatched to any gene: 0. The CDR3 sequence is CASSGQGSGNTIYF. In DNA form, the CDR3 reads TGTGCCAGCAGTGGACAGGGCTCTGGAAACACCATATATTTT.

This chain links TRBV6-6 with TRBJ1-2; a possible D gene is TRBD1 (6 bases). CDR1 and CDR2 from the germline V gene are MNHNY and SVGAGI (reference sequence). Trimming removed 4 bases at V and 8 bases at J, with 20 bases between. This CDR3 spans 15 amino acids. The CDR3 loop is CASSWASSGQGGYTF. Here the CDR3 DNA reads TGTGCCAGCAGTTGGGCCAGTAGTGGGCAGGGGGGCTACACCTTC.

V gene TRBV6-1 combines with J gene TRBJ1-1; 9 nucleotides align to TRBD1. V shed 10 bases, J shed 5 bases, and the junction held 8 bases outside the gene matches. This CDR3 comprises 13 residues. Germline-derived CDR1 and CDR2 are MNHNS and SASEGT. CDR3 coding DNA: TGTGCCACGGACAGGGGACAGAATACTGAAGCTTTCTTT. It encodes CATDRGQNTEAFF.

This clone was detected only a few times. The rearrangement uses TRBV5-1 and TRBJ2-2; TRBD1 matches at 7 bases. The germline CDR1 and CDR2 sequences are SGHRS and YFSETQ. V was clipped by 2 bases and J by 1 base; unmatched bases: 5. The CDR3 loop spans 16 amino acids. The CDR3 DNA sequence: TGCGCCAGCAGCTTTGACAGGGTATGGAACACCGGGGAGCTGTTTTTT. It specifies CASSFDRVWNTGELFF.